The 10 T cell receptor beta chains presented below share a single source sample, sequenced in a study of T cells in Graves' hyperthyroidism and ophthalmopathy. From RNA transcripts, TCR beta CDR3 regions were amplified. The TCR CDR3 first-round RT-PCR relied on the HTBI primer set. TCRdb reprocessed the multiplex PCR reads with MiXCR, giving one entry per CDR3 protein. The repertoire holds over 700,000 distinct CDR3 sequences, with approximately 36% as singletons. Sequencing input: blood. The origin of the receptors is a woman between 40 and 55 years old with Graves' hyperthyroidism.

This clonotype was recorded at least ten times. This sequence joins TRBV20-1 and TRBJ1-1; the D is unclear. CDR1 is DFQATT and CDR2 is SNEGSKA in the germline V gene (reference sequence). The CDR3 has 11 amino acids. The CDR3 DNA follows: TGCAGCCTACGATGGGGCACTGAAGCTTTCTTT. It is translated as CSLRWGTEAFF.

The rearrangement uses TRBV5-6 and TRBJ2-5; 9 bases fit TRBD1. There are 14 residues in the CDR3. Germline CDR1 reads SGHDT; CDR2 reads YYEEEE. The ends lost 4 bases at V and 3 bases at J; junction bases unmatched: 4. This CDR3 is CASSLRDREETQYF. CDR3 nucleotide sequence: TGTGCCAGCAGCCTCCGGGACAGGGAAGAGACCCAGTACTTC.

The chain carries TRBV20-1 and TRBJ2-7; 10 bases match TRBD1. The germline V gene encodes CDR1 DFQATT and CDR2 SNEGSKA (reference sequence). J was trimmed by 3 bases and V by 0 bases; bases with no gene match: 8. The CDR3 contains 16 residues. CDR3 residues: CSARDWAGQGNYEQYF. The CDR3 region has the DNA TGCAGTGCTAGAGATTGGGCGGGACAGGGGAACTACGAGCAGTACTTC.

This clonotype occurred once. An end of the junction does not agree with germline; a read error may underlie this. The chain has TRBV6-1 and TRBJ2-2; D remains ambiguous. Looked up from germline, CDR1 is MNHNS and CDR2 is SASEGT. The CDR3 contains 15 residues. The DNA for the CDR3 is TGTGCCAGCGGGCACGTGAGCCTTACCACCAGGGAGCTGTTTTTT. Protein product: CASGHVSLTTRELFF.

This clonotype was seen only a few times. The J gene is TRBJ1-2, the V gene TRBV6-5; tentative D call: TRBD1 (6 bases). Germline loops: CDR1 MNHEY, CDR2 SVGAGI. The CDR3 runs 14 residues. V was trimmed by 4 bases and J by 4 bases, leaving 13 bases between them. This CDR3 is CASSSGGRVYGYTF. The DNA for the CDR3 is TGTGCCAGCAGTTCCGGGGGGCGCGTCTATGGCTACACCTTC.

The chain is built from TRBV6-2 or TRBV6-3 and TRBJ1-1; the D gene is possibly TRBD1 (5 bases). This CDR3 is built from 12 residues. The ends were cut back, 5 bases at V and 9 bases at J, with 13 bases in the middle. CDR1 MNHEY and CDR2 SVGEGT come from the germline V gene. The CDR3 coding sequence is TGTGCCAGCAGTCCACTCTCAGGGAAAGCTTTCTTT. Translated: CASSPLSGKAFF.

Many counts were recorded for this clonotype. The chain joins TRBV20-1 to TRBJ2-7; possible D gene TRBD2, 5 bases. V lost 6 bases, J lost 3 bases, and 12 bases lay in between. Germline V lookup: CDR1 DFQATT, CDR2 SNEGSKA (reference sequence). The CDR3 sequence is 12 residues long. The CDR3 region has the DNA TGCAGTGCAGCATTAGCGAACTACGAGCAGTACTTC. Amino acid sequence: CSAALANYEQYF.

The table lists this clonotype with a few counts. The chain employs TRBV6-5 and TRBJ1-1; D is ambiguous. Germline values: CDR1 MNHEY, CDR2 SVGAGI. The CDR3 covers 15 residues. V was clipped by 4 bases and J by 7 bases, with 19 bases between them. CDR3 region: CASSLTADVNLEAFF. CDR3 DNA sequence: TGTGCCAGCAGTTTGACGGCGGATGTGAATCTTGAAGCTTTCTTT.

This clonotype was recorded many times. This chain connects TRBV15 to TRBJ2-7, with a tentative D call TRBD1 (6 bases). The CDR3 is 13 amino acids. Per the germline V gene, CDR1 is LNHNV and CDR2 is YYDKDF (reference sequence). Trimming shortened V by 0 bases and J by 12 bases, and 15 bases separated the two germline ends. The chain's CDR3 is CATSRDKITGLYF. For the CDR3, the DNA is TGTGCCACCAGCAGAGACAAGATCACAGGGTTGTACTTC. The full variable domain, in which reference TRBV15 and TRBJ2-7 provide the parts outside the CDR3, is DAMVIQNPRYQVTQFGKPVTLSCSQTLNHNVMYWYQQKSSQAPKLLFHYYDKDFNNEADTPDNFQSRRPNTSFCFLDIRSPGLGDTAMYLCATSRDKITGLYFGPGTRLTVT.

This clonotype came up a few times. The gene calls are TRBV4-1 and TRBJ1-2; D not resolved. The CDR3 loop spans 14 amino acids. The germline CDR1 and CDR2 sequences are MGHRA and YSYEKL. Deletions cut 1 base from V and 2 bases from J, with 8 bases between. CDR3 in amino acids: CASSQAADNYGYTF. CDR3 nucleotide sequence: TGCGCCAGCAGCCAAGCGGCAGACAACTATGGCTACACCTTC.